In its sample, the clone carrying this T cell receptor (beta chain) was seen once. The data are from a study of OX40 agonist ivuxolimab in advanced cancers. Study as a whole: Cancers in dose escalation were hepatocellular, melanoma, renal cell and head and neck. With a range of roughly 20 to 79, age averaged approximately 55 years, and 70% to 85% were male.

Sampling of blood occurred at baseline, cycle 4 day 1, and cycle 7 day 1. V lost 2 bases, J lost 4 bases, and 6 bases lay in between. Germline V gene lookup returns CDR1 KGHSH and CDR2 LQKENI. CDR3 length equals 12 residues. The repertoire was sequenced with immunoSEQ multiplex PCR; TCRdb's copy has only in-frame clones and lacks some. This table has fewer than 30,000 clones, under 90% appearing once. The chain employs TRBV18 and TRBJ2-7; D not certain. The specimen comprised CD4+ or CD8+ T cells sorted from blood, sampled in a trial of the OX40 agonist ivuxolimab. The source is an adult with an advanced solid tumor such as melanoma, head and neck, liver or kidney cancer. The CDR3 loop is CASSPNRYEQYF. For the CDR3, the DNA is TGTGCCAGCTCACCAAACAGATACGAGCAGTACTTC.